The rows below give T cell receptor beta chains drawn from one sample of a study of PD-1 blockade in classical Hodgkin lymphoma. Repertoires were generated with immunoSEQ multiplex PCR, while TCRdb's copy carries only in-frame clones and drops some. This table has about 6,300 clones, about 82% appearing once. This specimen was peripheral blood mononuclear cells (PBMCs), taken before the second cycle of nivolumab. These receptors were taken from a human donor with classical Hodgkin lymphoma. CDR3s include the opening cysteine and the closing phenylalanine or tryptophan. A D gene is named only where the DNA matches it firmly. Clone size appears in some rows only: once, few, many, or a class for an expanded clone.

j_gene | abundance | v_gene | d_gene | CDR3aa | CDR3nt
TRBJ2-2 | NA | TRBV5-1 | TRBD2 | CASSYSGRPTGAGELFF | TGCGCCAGCAGCTACTCCGGGAGGCCTACGGGGGCCGGGGAGCTGTTTTTT
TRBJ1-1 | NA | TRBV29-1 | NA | CSGGRRNTEAFF | TGCAGCGGGGGACGGAGGAACACTGAAGCTTTCTTT
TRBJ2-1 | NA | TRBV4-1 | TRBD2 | CASSLLLTSGSNEQFF | TGCGCCAGCAGCCTCCTCCTGACTAGCGGGAGCAATGAGCAGTTCTTC
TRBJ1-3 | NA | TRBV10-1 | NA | CASSESWDDSGNTIYF | TGCGCCAGCAGTGAGTCGTGGGATGACTCTGGAAACACCATATATTTT
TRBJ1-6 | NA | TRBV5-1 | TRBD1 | CASSPPTGESPNSPLHF | TGCGCCAGCAGCCCCCCGACAGGGGAGTCTCCTAATTCACCCCTCCACTTT
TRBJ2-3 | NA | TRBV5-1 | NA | CASSFKGGTQYF | TGCGCCAGCAGCTTTAAAGGGGGTACGCAGTATTTT
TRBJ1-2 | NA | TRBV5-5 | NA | CASSLAGLYGYTF | TGTGCCAGCAGCTTGGCTGGGCTCTATGGCTACACCTTC
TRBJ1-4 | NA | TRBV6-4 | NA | CASSEQVNEKLFF | TGTGCCAGCAGTGAACAGGTTAATGAAAAACTGTTTTTT
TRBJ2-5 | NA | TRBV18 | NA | CASSPRGETQYF | TGTGCCAGCTCACCCAGGGGAGAGACCCAGTACTTC
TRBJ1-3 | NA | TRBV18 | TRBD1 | CASSTGGSSGNTIYF | TGTGCCAGCTCGACAGGGGGAAGCTCTGGAAACACCATATATTTT
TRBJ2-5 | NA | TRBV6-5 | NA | CASSYWGKETQYF | TGTGCCAGCAGTTACTGGGGTAAAGAGACCCAGTACTTC
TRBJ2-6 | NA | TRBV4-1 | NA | CASKQGSGANVLTF | TGCGCCAGCAAGCAGGGCTCTGGGGCCAACGTCCTGACTTTC
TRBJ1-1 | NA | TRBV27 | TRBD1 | CASSSPAGGNTEAFF | TGTGCCAGCAGTTCCCCTGCAGGGGGGAACACTGAAGCTTTCTTT
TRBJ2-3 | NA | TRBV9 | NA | CASQEGTDTQYF | TGTGCCAGCCAGGAAGGCACAGATACGCAGTATTTT
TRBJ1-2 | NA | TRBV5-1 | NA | CASSLDSYLGYGYTF | TGCGCCAGCAGCCTGGACAGCTATCTGGGGTATGGCTACACCTTC
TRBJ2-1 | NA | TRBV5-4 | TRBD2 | CASSLELAGGLGEQFF | TGTGCCAGCAGCTTGGAGCTTGCGGGAGGGTTGGGTGAGCAGTTCTTC
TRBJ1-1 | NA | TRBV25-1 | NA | CASSTGMVSEAFF | TGTGCCAGCAGTACGGGGATGGTATCTGAAGCTTTCTTT
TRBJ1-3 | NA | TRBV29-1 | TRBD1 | CSVASIRGPGNTIYF | TGCAGCGTTGCCTCTATTAGGGGGCCTGGAAACACCATATATTTT
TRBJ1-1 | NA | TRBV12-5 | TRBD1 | CASGLPTPGTGGLMNTEAFF | TGTGCTAGTGGTTTGCCGACCCCCGGGACAGGGGGCCTGATGAACACTGAAGCTTTCTTT
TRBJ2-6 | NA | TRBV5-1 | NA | CASRGGRPSGANVLTF | TGCGCCAGCAGGGGGGGCCGCCCTTCTGGGGCCAACGTCCTGACTTTC
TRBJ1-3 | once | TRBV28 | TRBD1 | CASKQGSGNTIYF | TGTGCCAGCAAACAGGGGTCAGGAAACACCATATATTTT
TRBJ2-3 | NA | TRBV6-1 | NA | CASSTGSFTTDTQYF | TGTGCCAGCAGTACAGGATCTTTTACCACAGATACGCAGTATTTT
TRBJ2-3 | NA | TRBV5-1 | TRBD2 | CASSLGKVAGFFSTDTQYF | TGCGCCAGCAGCTTGGGGAAGGTAGCGGGATTCTTTAGCACAGATACGCAGTATTTT
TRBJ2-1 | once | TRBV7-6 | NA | CASSLALQGVGSYNEQFF | TGTGCCAGCAGCTTAGCCTTACAGGGCGTCGGATCCTACAATGAGCAGTTCTTC
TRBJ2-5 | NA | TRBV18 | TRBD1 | CASSPTLDRGWETQYF | TGTGCCAGCTCACCCACGCTTGACAGGGGATGGGAGACCCAGTACTTC
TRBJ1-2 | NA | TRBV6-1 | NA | CASSEGGTNQPGYTF | TGTGCCAGCAGTGAAGGGGGGACAAACCAACCGGGCTACACCTTC
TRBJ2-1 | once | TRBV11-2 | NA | CASSLYTLATHEQFF | TGTGCCAGCAGCTTATATACGCTAGCGACCCATGAGCAGTTCTTC
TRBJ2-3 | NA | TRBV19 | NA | CASSIGVGEDTQYF | TGTGCCAGTAGTATAGGGGTCGGGGAGGATACGCAGTATTTT
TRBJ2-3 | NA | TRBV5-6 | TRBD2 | CASSLASGNTDTQYF | TGTGCCAGCAGCTTGGCTAGCGGTAACACAGATACGCAGTATTTT
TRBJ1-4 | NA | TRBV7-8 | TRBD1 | CASSLASGGANEKLFF | TGTGCCAGCAGCTTAGCCTCAGGGGGTGCTAATGAAAAACTGTTTTTT
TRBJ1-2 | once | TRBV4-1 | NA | CASSQGGEGYGYTF | TGCGCCAGCAGCCAAGGGGGAGAGGGCTATGGCTACACCTTC
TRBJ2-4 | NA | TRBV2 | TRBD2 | CASRRTSGRQNIQYF | TGTGCCAGCAGAAGGACTAGCGGGAGACAAAACATTCAGTACTTC
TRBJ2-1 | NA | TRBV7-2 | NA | CASSLGAGEYNEQFF | TGTGCCAGCAGCTTAGGGGCAGGGGAATACAATGAGCAGTTCTTC
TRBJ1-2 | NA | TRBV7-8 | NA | CASSFRVGAYGYTF | TGTGCCAGCAGCTTTCGGGTGGGGGCCTATGGCTACACCTTC
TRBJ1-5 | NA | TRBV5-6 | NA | CASSLSGVRDQPQHF | TGTGCCAGCAGCTTAAGCGGGGTAAGGGATCAGCCCCAGCATTTT
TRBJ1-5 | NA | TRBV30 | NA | CAWARGGGGNQPQHF | TGTGCCTGGGCCCGCGGGGGGGGCGGGAATCAGCCCCAGCATTTT
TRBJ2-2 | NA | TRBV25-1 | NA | CASSDRFRPSGLTGELFF | TGTGCCAGCAGTGACCGTTTCCGGCCTTCTGGACTTACCGGGGAGCTGTTTTTT
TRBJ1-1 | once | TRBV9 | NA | CASSVGPDLNTEAFF | TGTGCCAGCAGCGTAGGCCCGGACTTGAACACTGAAGCTTTCTTT
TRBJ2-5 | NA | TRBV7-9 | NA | CASSLAVTAQETQYF | TGTGCCAGCAGCTTAGCGGTAACAGCCCAAGAGACCCAGTACTTC
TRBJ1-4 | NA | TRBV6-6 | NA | CASSTGFGINEKLFF | TGTGCCAGCAGCACAGGGTTTGGGATTAATGAAAAACTGTTTTTT
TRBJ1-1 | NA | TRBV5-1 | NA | CASSLVGLTEAFF | TGCGCCAGCAGCTTGGTCGGACTCACTGAAGCTTTCTTT
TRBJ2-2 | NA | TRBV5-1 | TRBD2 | CASSLTPRGAGNTGELFF | TGCGCCAGCAGCTTGACCCCTCGGGGAGCGGGAAACACCGGGGAGCTGTTTTTT
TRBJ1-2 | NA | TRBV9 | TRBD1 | CASSVLTGAGYTF | TGTGCCAGCAGCGTCCTGACAGGGGCCGGCTACACCTTC
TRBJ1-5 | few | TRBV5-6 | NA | CASTGGGPHSNQPQHF | TGTGCCAGTACCGGAGGGGGTCCGCATAGCAATCAGCCCCAGCATTTT
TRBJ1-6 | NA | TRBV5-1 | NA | CASSLVGVNSPLHF | TGCGCCAGCAGCTTAGTAGGAGTAAATTCACCCCTCCACTTT
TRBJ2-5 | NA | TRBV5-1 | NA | CASSLEGETQYF | TGCGCCAGCAGCTTGGAAGGAGAGACCCAGTACTTC
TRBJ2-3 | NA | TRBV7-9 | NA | CASSSLDQDTQYF | TGTGCCAGCAGCTCGCTGGACCAGGATACGCAGTATTTT
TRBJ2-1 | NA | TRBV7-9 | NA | CASSSPGVEQFF | TGTGCCAGCAGCTCACCAGGGGTTGAGCAGTTCTTC
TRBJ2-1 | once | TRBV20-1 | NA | CSARDPGTQFF | TGCAGTGCTAGAGACCCCGGGACGCAGTTCTTC
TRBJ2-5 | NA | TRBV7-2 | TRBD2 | CASSLGLAGGKETQYF | TGTGCCAGCAGCTTGGGACTAGCGGGGGGGAAAGAGACCCAGTACTTC
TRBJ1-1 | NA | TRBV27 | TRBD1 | CASSPRAGGLNTEAFF | TGTGCCAGCAGTCCTAGGGCAGGGGGCCTGAACACTGAAGCTTTCTTT
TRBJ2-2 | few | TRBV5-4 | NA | CAVRGVTNTGELFF | TGTGCCGTACGTGGGGTAACGAACACCGGGGAGCTGTTTTTT
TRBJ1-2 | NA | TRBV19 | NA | CASSRSARAIHGYTF | TGTGCCAGTAGCCGGTCGGCCAGGGCCATTCATGGCTACACCTTC
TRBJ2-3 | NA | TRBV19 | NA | CASSIWGVDTQYF | TGTGCCAGTAGTATCTGGGGGGTCGATACGCAGTATTTT
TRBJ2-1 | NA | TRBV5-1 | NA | CASSLALYNEQFF | TGCGCCAGCAGCTTGGCCCTTTACAATGAGCAGTTCTTC
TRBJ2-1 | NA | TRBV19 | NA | CASSQGSSAYNEQFF | TGTGCCAGTAGTCAGGGGTCGAGCGCCTACAATGAGCAGTTCTTC
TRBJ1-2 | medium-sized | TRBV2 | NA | CASSGEGGVVGYTF | TGTGCCAGCAGTGGGGAGGGCGGAGTTGTTGGCTACACCTTC